This entry describes one T cell receptor (beta chain). The antigen it recognizes is unknown. A read error likely explains this, since a far larger clone differs by one base. The CDR1 and CDR2 encoded by the germline V gene are SNHLY and FYNNEI. The CDR3 spans 12 residues, from the cysteine through the phenylalanine. Only the CDR3 DNA is retained, 36 bases long and in frame from the first base. V drops 7 bases and J drops 10 bases, leaving 14 bases in between. The time point tag for this specimen amounts to: newly diagnosed GD, antithyroid drugs for less than 3 months. RNA was extracted from PBMCs in TRIzol for both TCR sequencing and RNA sequencing. The diagnosis of Graves' disease followed American Thyroid Association guidelines. Recruitment of patients was carried out at an endocrinology department in Xi'an, China. Each patient gave 7.5 to 10 milliliters of peripheral blood, collected in an EDTA anticoagulant tube. Ficoll Paque Plus density gradient separation was used to isolate PBMCs, and no further T cell sorting was performed. An Agilent 2100 Bioanalyzer and agarose gel were used to assess RNA quality, and a NanoDrop 2000 was used to measure RNA concentration.

The entry originates in a study of regulatory T cells in long-lasting Graves disease (dated by TCRdb to the early 2020s). Study-wide context: In the newly diagnosed Graves' disease group, patients had been taking antithyroid drugs for less than 3 months. This study used TCR sequencing and RNA sequencing of peripheral blood to compare persistent Graves' disease patients against newly diagnosed Graves' disease patients. The study was registered as a clinical trial and conducted in China. A total of 35 or so samples underwent TCR sequencing: roughly 13 from persistent and approximately 20 from newly diagnosed Graves' disease patients.

Library preparation employed multiplex PCR. The listed sequencing device is Illumina HiSeq 4000. iRepertoire HTBI primers and Arm-PCR amplification of CDR3 regions were used to construct TCR beta libraries. Before sequencing, the PCR products underwent gel purification. In the source study's methods: Across samples, fewer than 70 TRBV and 14 TRBJ segments were identified and used for gene usage analysis of CDR3 amino acid clonotypes. COPE and FqMerger were used to merge the filtered high-quality paired reads into contigs. BLAST was used to align contigs to IMGT TRBV, TRBD and TRBJ reference genes, with CDR3 defined following IMGT. Any clonotype with a frequency above 0.1% was counted as a highly expanded clone. Shannon entropy was used to measure repertoire diversity, and the Gini coefficient was used to measure V-J evenness. Clonotypes shared by more than one individual were considered public. In-frame beta chains were kept once TCRdb had trimmed the public reads at Q25 with fastp and called clones with MiXCR. Rows matching on CDR3 protein sequence are summarized as one entry with the most common DNA and genes. These V and J calls derive from TCRdb rather than the authors' analysis. The table for this sample lists over 450,000 distinct CDR3 sequences; about 12% of them were counted only once. In total, the top ten clones hold 7.5% to 9% of the sample.

The investigation overall reported the following: Because the primary lesion, thyroid tissue, could not be accessed, the study looked at peripheral blood alone. Lower TCR Shannon entropy and fewer highly expanded clones were observed in persistent Graves' disease patients than in newly diagnosed patients, which suggested clonal expansion. As a limitation, the authors acknowledged that the small sample size may reduce accuracy. A larger number of public clonotypes was shared among persistent patients (more than 2,500) than among newly diagnosed patients (around 970). Preferential use of TRBV28, TRBJ1-2 and TRBJ2-5 was observed in persistent disease, whereas TRBV20-1 and TRBJ2-1 were favored in newly diagnosed disease. Sequencing and analysis were restricted to the TCR beta chain.

These records were also assigned to another study, of T cells in Graves' hyperthyroidism and ophthalmopathy. The second publication reports: Stable Graves' hyperthyroidism was defined as the absence of progression to ophthalmopathy over 18 months of follow-up. The hyperthyroidism patients were between 18 and 65 years old and newly diagnosed, with a disease duration of less than 2 months. The study excluded patients with uncontrolled infections, other autoimmune diseases, pregnancy or lactation. Diagnoses were based on clinical symptoms, serum thyroxine and TRAb, thyroid ultrasound and orbital computed tomography. For the first round of RT-PCR on the TCR CDR3, the HTBI primer set was used together with the Qiagen OneStep RT-PCR kit. Blood samples also contained most of the expanded thyroid clonotypes (frequency above 0.001), which suggests that blood repertoires may reflect thyroid immune responses. Ophthalmopathy was separated from stable hyperthyroidism by a 13 V-J signature model, with about 86% sensitivity and approximately 81% specificity obtained in cross-validation and 80%/75% obtained in testing. In validation, the model predicted progression to ophthalmopathy with just under 71% sensitivity and approximately 72% specificity, a median of 6.5 months before onset. To identify distinguishing TCR V-J signatures, a discovery cohort of around 100 patients was used, comprising under 45 with Graves' ophthalmopathy and under 60 with stable Graves' hyperthyroidism. Prospective prediction of ophthalmopathy was tested in an independent validation cohort of approximately 19 hyperthyroidism patients and 15 to 17 patients who later progressed to ophthalmopathy. For training and testing, the roughly 97 patients in the discovery cohort were randomly divided in a 7:3 ratio. In addition, the study compared T-cell repertoires in thyroid tissue and in blood from six Graves' hyperthyroidism patients. After sampling, hyperthyroidism patients received methimazole starting at 30 mg daily, and ophthalmopathy patients received high-dose intravenous methylprednisolone. The libraries were constructed in a second round of multiplex PCR and then size-selected and purified. The libraries were sequenced on an Illumina HiSeq2000 using paired-end 100 bp reads. Raw data were processed with SOAPnuke, discarding reads with adapters, uncalled bases, mean Phred below 15, or no exact constant-primer or identifier match. High-quality paired reads were merged using COPE v1.2.5, and each unique nucleotide sequence was defined as a clonotype. MiTCR v1.1 was used to align clonotypes to the IMGT TRBV, TRBD and TRBJ reference segments. The analysis included only V-J combinations with a frequency above 0.0001, which together covered 98% to 99.2% of the repertoires. A TCS score was defined as the ratio between F50 (clonal expansion) and ExV (chaos), using BLOSUM62-based TCRdist between CDR3 peptides within each V-J. Welch's t-statistics and random forest reduced 514 V-J features to roughly 13, which were used in a naive Bayes classifier (R e1071). Sample size was not statistically predetermined, and investigators were not blinded to group allocation. According to the paper, TCR Vbeta CDR3 sequencing was carried out on around 140 peripheral blood samples, which came from 40 to 45 ophthalmopathy, around 74 hyperthyroidism and about 17 progressor patients.

The chain uses TRBV2 and TRBJ2-1; TRBD1 is perhaps the D gene, given 6 matching bases. This TCR came from a woman in her 30s with Graves disease. Donor details come from another sample of the same person, matched by shared clones. Source: peripheral blood mononuclear cells (PBMCs), taken at new diagnosis, from a patient treated with antithyroid drugs. The nucleotide sequence reads as follows: TGTGCCAGCAAGCAGGGGATCTACGAGCAGTTCTTC. It is translated as CASKQGIYEQFF.